Below are 13 T cell receptor beta chains sequenced from a single sample in a study of T cells after posttransplantation cyclophosphamide. Treatment was busulfan-fludarabine conditioning, a marrow graft, and cyclophosphamide on days +3 and +4. Clones were sequenced by immunoSEQ multiplex PCR, and TCRdb holds only the in-frame ones, with some missing. Altogether thousands of clones were found in the sample, and no singletons occur. Sequenced material: PBMCs, taken after allogeneic stem cell transplant with posttransplant cyclophosphamide. The receptors here all came from a male patient in his late teens or twenties who received an allogeneic stem cell transplant from an unrelated donor, was CMV-positive, and had acute and chronic GVHD. Some T cells may have come from the graft donor.

This clone has at least ten counts. This chain joins TRBV27 and TRBJ1-4; TRBD1 aligns across 7 bases. With 2 bases clipped from V and 7 bases from J, the junction kept 13 bases outside the gene matches. The CDR3 runs to 17 residues. The germline V gene encodes CDR1 MNHEY and CDR2 SMNVEV (reference sequence). The CDR3 loop is CASSLSSPDRAGEKLFF. The CDR3 coding sequence is TGTGCCAGCAGTTTAAGCAGCCCCGACAGGGCTGGTGAAAAACTGTTTTTT.

This clone was recorded at least ten times. The V and J genes are TRBV5-1 and TRBJ2-3; 8 bases are a match to TRBD1. From germline, CDR1 is SGHRS and CDR2 YFSETQ. This CDR3 spans 15 amino acids. With V trimmed by 2 bases and J by 4 bases, 6 bases remained unmatched. The CDR3 region is CASSLQGERADTQYF. As DNA, the CDR3 is TGCGCCAGCAGCTTACAGGGGGAACGAGCAGATACGCAGTATTTT.

In this sample, this clone turned up many times. The V and J genes are TRBV28 and TRBJ2-7; tentative D call: TRBD1 (6 bases). Germline lookup yields CDR1 MDHEN and CDR2 SYDVKM. Trimming removed 6 bases at V and 6 bases at J, with 15 bases between. This CDR3 contains 13 residues. This chain's CDR3 is CASSIDRISEQYV. Here the CDR3 DNA reads TGTGCCAGCAGCATCGACAGGATTTCCGAGCAGTACGTC.

This clone was observed at least ten times. The CDR3 loop reads CASSLGTEVEAFF. The CDR3 coding sequence is TGTGCCAGCAGCTTAGGGACAGAAGTTGAAGCTTTCTTT. The rearrangement joins TRBV5-6 to TRBJ1-1; 7 positions match TRBD1. The CDR3 is 13 residues long. Trimming took 2 bases from V and 7 from J; bases not matched to a gene: 5. Germline V gene data show CDR1 as SGHDT and CDR2 as YYEEEE. Combining the CDR3 with reference TRBV5-6 and TRBJ1-1 gives the whole variable domain DAGVTQSPTHLIKTRGQQVTLRCSPKSGHDTVSWYQQALGQGPQFIFQYYEEEERQRGNFPDRFSGHQFPNYSSELNVNALLLGDSALYLCASSLGTEVEAFFGQGTRLTVV.

By share of the sample, this clone is medium-sized. The chain couples TRBV5-8 to TRBJ1-5; no reliable D call. Trimming removed 1 base from V and 0 bases from J, with 8 bases in between. The CDR3 consists of 15 residues. The germline CDR1 and CDR2 sequences are SGHTS and YDEGEE. The CDR3 DNA reads as TGTGCCAGCAGCTTGCAGCGGTATAGCAATCAGCCCCAGCATTTT. Encoded protein: CASSLQRYSNQPQHF.

This clone was picked up many times. The J gene is TRBJ2-1, the V gene TRBV5-6; 7 bases line up with TRBD1. Germline V gene lookup returns CDR1 SGHDT and CDR2 YYEEEE. V lost 4 bases and J lost 5; bases outside the gene matches: 6. The CDR3 loop spans 14 amino acids. The CDR3 DNA reads as TGTGCCAGCAGCCTCGGGACAGCCAACAATGAGCAGTTCTTC. Translation: CASSLGTANNEQFF.

This clone was counted many times. The V gene is TRBV30, the J gene TRBJ1-2, with 12 bases aligning to TRBD1. V shed 3 bases and J 5 bases; nucleotides not matched to a gene: 4. Per the germline V gene, CDR1 is GTSNPN and CDR2 is SVGIG (reference sequence). The CDR3 is 14 residues long. The CDR3 bases are TGTGCCTGGAGCGGGGGACAGGGGGCGTATGGCTACACCTTC. Encoded protein: CAWSGGQGAYGYTF.

This clone was detected many times. The chain employs TRBV6-5 and TRBJ1-2; 7 bases map to TRBD1. Per the germline V gene, CDR1 is MNHEY and CDR2 is SVGAGI. CDR3 size: 14 residues. With V trimmed by 6 bases and J by 8 bases, 12 bases remained unmatched. The CDR3 coding sequence is TGTGCCAGCAGAAAACAGGGGCCCGACAGAGGCTACACCTTC. Translated: CASRKQGPDRGYTF.

This clone was seen repeatedly, ten times or more. V usage is TRBV6-1 and J usage is TRBJ2-1, with TRBD2 matching over 9 bases. The germline V gene encodes CDR1 MNHNS and CDR2 SASEGT. V lost 1 base and J lost 10; bases outside the gene matches: 11. CDR3 length: 16 residues. CDR3 DNA sequence: TGTGCCAGCAGTGAAGTCGCGGGGGGGCCCCTTAGGGAGCAGTTCTTC. Amino acid sequence: CASSEVAGGPLREQFF.

This chain links TRBV6-5 with TRBJ2-5, with TRBD2 as a possible D gene (6 bases). V was trimmed by 1 base and J by 5 bases, leaving 14 bases between them. Germline-derived CDR1 and CDR2 are MNHEY and SVGAGI. The CDR3 extends over 15 amino acids. As DNA, the CDR3 is TGTGCCAGCAGTTACTTAACCCAGGCGGGGGAGACCCAGTACTTC. Translating gives CASSYLTQAGETQYF.

About this clone itself: The CDR3 end shows no conserved phenylalanine or tryptophan, and so a read error is likely. V usage is TRBV30 and J usage is TRBJ2-2; D gene unclear. The CDR3 totals 14 residues. Germline-derived CDR1 and CDR2 are GTSNPN and SVGIG (reference sequence). Between the trimmed V and J ends, which lost 1 base and 4 bases, there was a span of 10 bases. CDR3 residues: CAWSAGKFTGELFL. The CDR3, as DNA: TGTGCCTGGAGTGCCGGAAAATTCACCGGGGAGCTGTTTCTT.

This clone is deemed medium-sized. This chain connects TRBV6-6 to TRBJ2-2; no reliable D call. This CDR3 is built from 13 residues. V dropped 4 bases and J dropped 2 bases, with 5 bases sitting between them. Looked up from germline, CDR1 is MNHNY and CDR2 is SVGAGI (reference sequence). The CDR3 loop reads CASSSSNTGELFF. In nucleotides, the CDR3 is TGTGCCAGCAGTTCCAGTAACACCGGGGAGCTGTTTTTT.

This clone was detected many times. The V gene is TRBV7-2, the J gene TRBJ1-5; no definite D call. Germline lookup yields CDR1 SGHTA and CDR2 FQGNSA. V dropped 6 bases and J dropped 5 bases, with 14 bases sitting between them. The CDR3 extends over 14 amino acids. As DNA, the CDR3 is TGTGCCAGCAGTTTACGAACCGGGGATCAGCCCCAGCATTTT. Translation gives CASSLRTGDQPQHF. Full variable domain (outside the CDR3, taken from reference TRBV7-2 and TRBJ1-5): GAGVSQSPSNKVTEKGKDVELRCDPISGHTALYWYRQSLGQGLEFLIYFQGNSAPDKSGLPSDRFSAERTGGSVSTLTIQRTQQEDSAVYLCASSLRTGDQPQHFGDGTRLSIL.